This is a list of T cell receptor beta chains from one sample in a study of T cell repertoires in cytomegalovirus infection. Their recognized antigens are unknown. TCRdb processed the reads anew with MiXCR; each CDR3 protein has one entry. This sample carries around 710,000 distinct CDR3 sequences, 25% to 35% of them seen once, and the ten largest clones take roughly 14%. The sequencing used cultured CD8+ T cells from PBMCs, collected from culture after CMV antigen stimulation. All receptors come from a human donor in good health (CMV status not recorded). Some clones in this sample may be carry-over from other donors' samples. Both conserved end residues are part of each CDR3. The D gene is left open where the match is weak. The size field is filled for only some rows; it gives once, few, many or a size class.

CDR3 protein	CDR3 DNA	clone size	J gene	V gene	D gene
CASSLSRGGIPEAFF	TGTGCCAGCAGTCTTTCAAGGGGCGGTATCCCTGAAGCTTTCTTT	many	TRBJ1-1	TRBV27	.
CASSYSDRNTEAFF	TGTGCCAGCAGTTACTCGGACAGAAACACTGAAGCTTTCTTT	many	TRBJ1-1	TRBV6-6	.
CATSSRNEGDSLYNEQFF	TGTGCCACCAGCAGTCGCAACGAAGGGGACAGTCTCTACAATGAGCAGTTCTTC	.	TRBJ2-1	TRBV15	TRBD1
CASSLVGDNSGRFF	TGTGCCAGCAGCCTGGTGGGGGACAACAGCGGGCGGTTCTTC	.	TRBJ2-1	TRBV7-9	.
CASSPGLGGSSYEQYF	TGTGCCAGCAGCCCTGGGTTGGGGGGCAGCTCCTACGAGCAGTACTTC	.	TRBJ2-7	TRBV5-6	.
CASSYLPFGRGIQYEQFF	TGTGCCAGCAGTTACTTGCCCTTTGGAAGGGGTATACAGTATGAGCAGTTCTTC	.	TRBJ2-1	TRBV6-2/TRBV6-3	.
CASSRTGNQPQHF	TGTGCCAGCAGCCGGACAGGGAATCAGCCCCAGCATTTT	many	TRBJ1-5	TRBV7-8	TRBD1
CASSLPTGGPTGELFF	TGTGCCAGCAGCTTGCCTACAGGGGGCCCAACCGGGGAGCTGTTTTTT	.	TRBJ2-2	TRBV7-9	TRBD1
CASSYETDLSYNEQFF	TGTGCCAGCAGTTACGAGACAGACCTCTCCTACAATGAGCAGTTCTTC	.	TRBJ2-1	TRBV6-5	.
CASSQDTGREKLFF	TGCGCCAGCAGCCAAGATACAGGCCGTGAAAAACTGTTTTTT	few	TRBJ1-4	TRBV4-3	.